The T cell receptor beta chain described here comes from a study of somatic mutations in cytotoxic T cells in rheumatoid arthritis. In the original workflow: Only a few patient CD8+ clones above 1% matched published virus-specific TCRB sequences. Method: immunoSEQ multiplex PCR; TCRdb's copy keeps in-frame clones and lacks some. V and J calls and clone size come straight from that table; D and trimming were deduced from the DNA. The table lists about 19,000 clones, 70% to 90% of them singletons. This CDR3 is 15 amino acids long. V gave up 4 bases and J gave up 3 bases, with 16 bases separating them. The germline V gene encodes CDR1 SGHTA and CDR2 FQGNSA.

The gene calls are TRBV7-2 and TRBJ2-7; D uncertain. Material for sequencing was CD8+ T cells sorted from blood. The origin of this receptor is an adult with rheumatoid arthritis. The CDR3 nucleotides read TGTGCCAGCAGCTCGGAGTCTGGACGCTACTACGAGCAGTACTTC. It encodes CASSSESGRYYEQYF. Full variable domain (outside the CDR3, taken from reference TRBV7-2 and TRBJ2-7): GAGVSQSPSNKVTEKGKDVELRCDPISGHTALYWYRQSLGQGLEFLIYFQGNSAPDKSGLPSDRFSAERTGGSVSTLTIQRTQQEDSAVYLCASSSESGRYYEQYFGPGTRLTVT.